The sequence of this TCR beta chain was determined in a study of brain T cells in children with intractable seizures. V trimming: 2 bases; J trimming: 1 base; junction bases outside the gene matches: 8. CDR3 length: 19 amino acids. CDR1 and CDR2 from the germline V gene are MGHRA and YSYEKL. On this clone itself: The antigen is undetermined.

Findings of the study overall: Only CDR3 sequence similarity suggested viral specificity, without known HCMV serostatus. Pre- and post-surgery blood differed in depth, so pre-surgery absences may be undersampling.

Some clones are missing from TCRdb's copy, which holds only in-frame ones; the method was immunoSEQ multiplex PCR. The sample has around 340,000 clones, over 85% seen once; the top ten hold roughly 5.7%. As for time point: blood from clinic visit 5 months post-surgery; TSC patient then seizure free. Surgery cases with the highest brain T cell transcript signatures were chosen for sequencing. Before surgery, patients took at least one anti-epileptic drug. This sample comprised peripheral blood, obtained less than 6 months after surgery. The V and J genes are TRBV4-1 and TRBJ2-1; 13 nucleotides align to TRBD2. This TCR derives from a boy under two years old with tuberous sclerosis and intractable seizures. The CDR3 reads CASSQHGLAGERSYNEQFF. In DNA form, the CDR3 reads TGCGCCAGCAGCCAACACGGACTAGCGGGAGAAAGGTCCTACAATGAGCAGTTCTTC.